This T cell receptor (beta chain) was profiled in a study of blood T cell repertoires in COVID-19. Per the original methods: Researchers report that nucleated cell counts were estimated from reference gene primer amplification. Profiled with immunoSEQ multiplex PCR; TCRdb holds only in-frame clones, not every one. V and J calls and clone size follow that table, whereas D and trimming were derived from the DNA. Of about 300,000 clones listed, 88% are singletons. The CDR3 length is 13 residues. CDR1 MNHEY and CDR2 SVGAGI come from the germline V gene. The V end was cut by 6 bases, the J end by 1 base, with 9 bases between.

V is TRBV6-5 and J is TRBJ2-5, with D possibly matching TRBD1 (5 bases). Sequencing used peripheral blood. The TCR sequence derives from a man aged 18 to 29 with active or convalescent COVID-19. CDR3 amino acids: CASRDKSQETQYF. CDR3 in DNA: TGTGCCAGCAGGGACAAATCCCAAGAGACCCAGTACTTC.